A single sample gave rise to the 5 T cell receptor beta chains below, sequenced in a study of memory CD4+ T cells and cytomegalovirus serostatus. The data were produced by immunoSEQ multiplex PCR, yet TCRdb's version contains in-frame clones alone and is incomplete. The sample has tens of thousands of clones, around 82% seen once. The sort gate was single viable CD3+CD4+CD8-CD45RO+ cells for memory CD4+ T cells. Sequencing used memory CD4+ T cells from blood. These receptors originate from an adult in good health and CMV-seropositive.

This chain uses TRBV30 with TRBJ2-7; a weak D match, TRBD1 (5 bases). The CDR3 is 12 amino acids. Germline CDR1 GTSNPN, CDR2 SVGIG (reference sequence). V lost 0 bases to trimming and J lost 4 bases, with 7 bases between them. The CDR3 sequence is CAWSVNRYEQYF. The CDR3, as DNA: TGTGCCTGGAGTGTTAACAGGTACGAGCAGTACTTC.

The chain joins TRBV27 to TRBJ2-1; TRBD2 agrees at 8 bases. The length of the CDR3 is 18 residues. After removal of 6 bases from V and 7 bases from J, the junction contained 20 bases not matched to a gene. Germline V gives CDR1 MNHEY, CDR2 SMNVEV (reference sequence). CDR3 amino acids: CASSRRGAGGPLGNEQFF. The DNA for the CDR3 is TGTGCCAGCAGCCGGAGGGGTGCGGGGGGTCCACTAGGGAATGAGCAGTTCTTC.

CDR3 bases: TGCGCCAGCAAGGGCCCCAGCCCCTACGAGCAGTACTTC. Amino acid sequence: CASKGPSPYEQYF. The rearrangement joins TRBV5-1 to TRBJ2-7; D unclear. The CDR3 has 13 amino acids. Germline CDR1 and CDR2: SGHRS and YFSETQ. Trimming took off 6 bases at V and 2 bases at J, with 12 bases between the two ends.

The chain uses TRBV7-2 and TRBJ2-1; 12 positions match TRBD2. This CDR3 is built from 15 residues. V shed 5 bases, J shed 6 bases, and the junction held 5 bases outside the gene matches. The germline V gene has CDR1 SGHTA and CDR2 FQGNSA. The CDR3 DNA reads TGTGCCAGCAGCCGCCTAGCGGGGGGGCTCAATGAGCAGTTCTTC. It is translated as CASSRLAGGLNEQFF.

This clone was observed a single time. The V gene is TRBV28, the J gene TRBJ1-5; no reliable D call. V was pared by 8 bases and J by 1 base, with 12 bases between. The germline V gene has CDR1 MDHEN and CDR2 SYDVKM. The CDR3 contains 14 residues. CDR3 DNA sequence: TGTGCCAGCTTGACCCCGGCCAGCAATCAGCCCCAGCATTTT. Translated, it gives CASLTPASNQPQHF. Full variable domain (rest looked up from reference TRBV28 and TRBJ1-5): DVKVTQSSRYLVKRTGEKVFLECVQDMDHENMFWYRQDPGLGLRLIYFSYDVKMKEKGDIPEGYSVSREKKERFSLILESASTNQTSMYLCASLTPASNQPQHFGDGTRLSIL.